One sample yielded the 7 T cell receptor beta chains listed below, sequenced in a study of shared clonotypes between healthy human individuals. TCRdb's table, derived via immunoSEQ multiplex PCR, lists solely in-frame clones and lacks some. Altogether fewer than 3 million clones are present, around 90% being singletons, with the ten largest covering 0.37%. Sequencing used naive CD4+ T cells from PBMCs. Subset described: CD45RA+ positively selected. These receptors were obtained from a young man in good health. Some clones in this sample may be carry-over from other donors' samples.

The gene calls are TRBV7-8 and TRBJ2-3; TRBD2 matches 11 bases. The CDR3 length is 16 residues. CDR1 and CDR2 (germline): SGHVS, FQNEAQ. V shed 5 bases, J shed 3 bases, and the junction held 7 bases outside the gene matches. The CDR3 nucleotides read TGTGCCAGCAGCCTCTTAGCGGGAGGGCCGACAGATACGCAGTATTTT. This gives the protein CASSLLAGGPTDTQYF.

The chain couples TRBV6-5 to TRBJ1-1; D remains ambiguous. This CDR3 has 16 amino acids. The germline CDR1 and CDR2 sequences are MNHEY and SVGAGI. V shed 0 bases and J shed 3 bases, with 14 bases lying between them. CDR3 region: CASSYSIPPTYTEAFF. In DNA, the CDR3 is TGTGCCAGCAGTTACTCTATTCCCCCAACCTACACTGAAGCTTTCTTT.

Comment on this clone: Different DNA sequences within this sample yield the same CDR3. The chain uses TRBV19 and TRBJ2-2; D remains unclear. The CDR3 spans 14 residues. CDR1 and CDR2 from the germline V gene are LNHDA and SQIVND (reference sequence). V lost 3 bases, J lost 0 bases, and 5 bases lay in between. CDR3 protein: CASSISANTGELFF. DNA of the CDR3: TGTGCCAGTAGTATCAGTGCGAACACCGGGGAGCTGTTTTTT.

CDR3 in amino acids: CASSLTEARGYTF. CDR3 DNA: TGTGCCAGCAGTTTAACAGAGGCGCGGGGCTACACCTTC. The chain links TRBV28 to TRBJ1-2; the D is unclear. Germline assignment: CDR1 MDHEN and CDR2 SYDVKM. The V gene lost 2 bases and the J gene lost 8 bases, with 12 bases spanning the gap. The CDR3 has 13 amino acids.

The V call is TRBV28, the J call TRBJ2-1; TRBD1 might be the D (6 bases). The germline V gene encodes CDR1 MDHEN and CDR2 SYDVKM. There are 15 residues in the CDR3. V lost 5 bases and J lost 3, with 14 bases in between. CDR3 residues: CASSKTGFDYNEQFF. The CDR3 DNA reads as TGTGCCAGCAGTAAAACAGGGTTCGACTACAATGAGCAGTTCTTC. Combining the CDR3 with reference TRBV28 and TRBJ2-1 gives the whole variable domain DVKVTQSSRYLVKRTGEKVFLECVQDMDHENMFWYRQDPGLGLRLIYFSYDVKMKEKGDIPEGYSVSREKKERFSLILESASTNQTSMYLCASSKTGFDYNEQFFGPGTRLTVL.

The chain employs TRBV7-2 and TRBJ1-2, with TRBD1 as a possible D gene (6 bases). V was shortened by 2 bases and J by 5 bases, with 15 bases between the two germline ends. The germline V gene encodes CDR1 SGHTA and CDR2 FQGNSA. The CDR3 is made up of 15 amino acids. The chain's CDR3 is CASSLRIGGAYGYTF. The CDR3 DNA follows: TGTGCCAGCAGCTTAAGAATCGGGGGCGCATATGGCTACACCTTC.

CDR3 residues: CASSWSAELFQETQYF. In nucleotides, the CDR3 is TGTGCCAGCAGCTGGTCGGCAGAATTATTCCAAGAGACCCAGTACTTC. This chain uses TRBV7-2 with TRBJ2-5; no clear D gene. The germline V and J ends were trimmed by 4 bases and 1 base, with 16 bases remaining between them. The CDR3 runs to 16 residues. Per the germline V gene, CDR1 is SGHTA and CDR2 is FQGNSA.